The rows below give T cell receptor beta chains drawn from one sample of a study of T cell responses to AZD1222 COVID-19 vaccine. The repertoire was sequenced with immunoSEQ multiplex PCR; TCRdb's copy has only in-frame clones and lacks some. The sample includes approximately 180,000 clones, less than 90% of them seen just once. Sample: peripheral blood, taken on day 0 of AZD1222 vaccination. Source of these receptors: an adult in good health. Each CDR3 is given with its conserved first and last residue. Fields, in order: CDR3 protein, V gene.

CDR3: CASSLRLSPNTEAFF
V: TRBV6-5

CDR3: CASKGQGVGGELFF
V: TRBV28

CDR3: CAWSGTASYAEQYF
V: TRBV30

CDR3: CASSQGGSSYEQYF
V: TRBV4-2

CDR3: CASSIRQRLDSPLHF
V: TRBV19

CDR3: CASRMNTEAFF
V: TRBV12-3/TRBV12-4

CDR3: CASSLFTTNYGYTF
V: TRBV28

CDR3: CASSVDGYTF
V: TRBV9

CDR3: CASRLQGFASPLHF
V: TRBV7-2

CDR3: CASGRGLRADTQYF
V: TRBV7-6

CDR3: CASSQDFAGGPAGELFF
V: TRBV4-2

CDR3: CASSLKQGGNEKLFF
V: TRBV5-1

CDR3: CASSFSGINEQFF
V: TRBV27

CDR3: CASTRTGGTDTQYF
V: TRBV3-1/TRBV3-2

CDR3: CASSVVAGANEQFF
V: TRBV9

CDR3: CASSLVQGRRRPGDEQFF
V: TRBV5-1

CDR3: CASRAGTGVTGELFF
V: TRBV28

CDR3: CAWSFRGPYGYTF
V: TRBV30

CDR3: CASSALGRKPDTQYF
V: TRBV9

CDR3: CASSQGLAGGGYNEQFF
V: TRBV14

CDR3: CASSPVDRAVITEAFF
V: TRBV5-4

CDR3: CASSGQTGVLEKLFF
V: TRBV28

CDR3: CASSQGQFGSPLHF
V: TRBV3-1/TRBV3-2

CDR3: CASSAAAGGLNEQFF
V: TRBV7-2

CDR3: CASSYGGPPNEKLFF
V: TRBV6-5

CDR3: CASKVRTSGNEQYF
V: TRBV2

CDR3: CASSLDGTDTQYF
V: TRBV7-7

CDR3: CASSTTQYTEAFF
V: TRBV6-5

CDR3: CASSRGGYEQFF
V: TRBV3-1/TRBV3-2

CDR3: CASSLRLDGDQYF
V: TRBV5-4

CDR3: CASSQGEPKNTEAFF
V: TRBV4-2